This TCR beta chain appears in the sequencing data of a study of blood T cell repertoires in COVID-19. Whole-study context: In each case, the material was cDNA or gDNA derived from T cells, B-cell-depleted T cells, or PBMCs.

In the study's own analysis: Nucleated cell number was recorded as an estimate derived from reference gene primer amplification. Method: immunoSEQ multiplex PCR; TCRdb's copy keeps in-frame clones and lacks some. V and J calls and clone size come straight from that table; D and trimming were deduced from the DNA. The sample yields 100,000 to 150,000 clones, roughly 89% seen once. This clone was observed a handful of times. This TCR came from a woman between 50 and 59 years old with acute or convalescent COVID-19. The sequencing input was peripheral blood.

The CDR3 loop is CASSKPRGSGSYEQYF. The CDR3, as DNA: TGTGCCAGCAGTAAGCCTAGAGGCAGCGGATCATACGAGCAGTACTTC. This sequence joins TRBV6-6 and TRBJ2-7, with D possibly TRBD2 on 5 matching bases. The CDR3 extends over 16 amino acids. V was pared by 5 bases and J by 4 bases, with 21 bases between. The germline V gene encodes CDR1 MNHNY and CDR2 SVGAGI (reference sequence).